This paragraph covers one T cell receptor beta chain sequence. Its antigen is not known. These data originate in a study of cytomegalovirus exposure and HLA in healthy donors. Findings and limits, study-wide: One variant, a missense change in DCLRE1C, was linked in a later analysis to TCR beta V- and J-gene trimming.

PCR employed 60 Vbeta and 13 Jbeta primers. Assay used: immunoSEQ multiplex PCR; TCRdb lists only in-frame clones, some missing. Found here are some 160,000 clones; the top ten clones hold around 1.9%. Sequenced: PBMCs. This clonotype originated in a man between 25 and 39 years old in good health and CMV-seronegative.

The CDR3 sequence is CASSLLGGGASTEAFF. The CDR3 nucleotides are TGTGCCAGCAGCCTCCTCGGGGGAGGGGCCAGCACTGAAGCTTTCTTT. V usage is TRBV7-3 and J usage is TRBJ1-1; possible D gene TRBD1, 5 bases. CDR3 length: 16 amino acids. Germline CDR1 is SGHTA and CDR2 is FQGTGA. With 5 bases removed from V and 4 bases from J, the gap between germline ends came to 20 bases. Complete variable domain (other parts from reference TRBV7-3 and TRBJ1-1): GAGVSQTPSNKVTEKGKYVELRCDPISGHTALYWYRQSLGQGPEFLIYFQGTGAADDSGLPNDRFFAVRPEGSVSTLKIQRTERGDSAVYLCASSLLGGGASTEAFFGQGTRLTVV.